This T cell receptor beta chain was captured in a study of blood T cell repertoires in COVID-19. Patients from Seattle were sampled longitudinally, starting during active infection. In the original processing: Researchers report that nucleated cell counts were estimated from reference gene primer amplification. Assay used: immunoSEQ multiplex PCR; TCRdb lists only in-frame clones, some missing. Clonal size and the V and J genes are those of that table, whereas D and trimming came from the DNA. Seen here are around 290,000 clones, about nine tenths observed once, and the top ten hold 2% to 2.5%. The CDR3 has 14 residues. The V gene's germline CDR1 is SGHDN and CDR2 FVKESK. Trimming stripped 4 bases from V and 4 bases from J, with 11 bases between.

The source of this sequence is a woman in her twenties or thirties with COVID-19, enrolled during active disease. Input material: peripheral blood. This sequence joins TRBV14 and TRBJ2-1, with D unresolved. CDR3 nucleotides: TGTGCCAGCAGCCTTTCCGGCGGATACAATGAGCAGTTCTTC. Translated: CASSLSGGYNEQFF.